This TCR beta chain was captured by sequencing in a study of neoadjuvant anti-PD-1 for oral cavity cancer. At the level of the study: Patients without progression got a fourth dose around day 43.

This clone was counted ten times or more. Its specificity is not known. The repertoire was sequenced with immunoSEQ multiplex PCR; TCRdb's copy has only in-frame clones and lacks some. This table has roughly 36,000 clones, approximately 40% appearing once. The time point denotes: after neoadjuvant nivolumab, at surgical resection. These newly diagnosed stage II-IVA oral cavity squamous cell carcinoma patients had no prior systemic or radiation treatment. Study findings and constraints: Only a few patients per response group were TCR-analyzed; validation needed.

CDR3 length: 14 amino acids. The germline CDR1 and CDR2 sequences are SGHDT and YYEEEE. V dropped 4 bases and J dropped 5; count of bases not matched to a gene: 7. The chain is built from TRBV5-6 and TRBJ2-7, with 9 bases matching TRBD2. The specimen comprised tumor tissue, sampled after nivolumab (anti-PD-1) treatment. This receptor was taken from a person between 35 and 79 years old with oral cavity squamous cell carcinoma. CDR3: CASSHRLAANEQYF. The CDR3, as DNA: TGTGCCAGCAGCCACCGACTAGCGGCCAACGAGCAGTACTTC.